The clone carrying this T cell receptor (beta chain) was counted between two and nine times. Its antigen is as yet unknown. This sample was taken from a study of identical twins' blood T cells. TCRdb ran MiXCR on the 5' RACE reads and lists one entry per CDR3 protein. In the table there are 300,000 to 400,000 distinct CDR3 sequences, roughly 28% of which are singletons. Six healthy women, forming three identical twin pairs, donated samples. General observations from the study: Twins shared more top CDR3 clonotypes than unrelated donors did. Shared CDR3 clonotype counts between two donors mainly tracked the product of their cloneset sizes, twins included.

This CDR3 is 16 amino acids long. The junction had 6 bases not matched to a gene; V was cut back by 2 bases and J by 2 bases. The chain employs TRBV12-3 or TRBV12-4 and TRBJ2-3; the match to TRBD2 covers 8 bases. The source of this sequence is a woman between 18 and 50 years old in good health. The material sequenced was PBMCs. CDR3 DNA: TGTGCCAGCAGTTTATTGCGGGGGGAGAACACAGATACGCAGTATTTT. This encodes CASSLLRGENTDTQYF.